The 30 T cell receptor beta chains below were found in one sample sequenced in a study of CD8 T cells in ankylosing spondylitis (TCRdb year 2017). On the study overall, not on this receptor specifically: A TCR beta motif made up of several highly homologous amino acid variants appeared to be characteristic of blood from ankylosing spondylitis patients.

These receptors have no identified antigens. The library was generated by 5' RACE. TCRdb lists the instrument as Illumina HiSeq 2500. TCRdb reran the public reads through fastp at Q25 and MiXCR, keeping productive beta chains. Rows are combined by CDR3 protein, so each entry shows the most common genes and DNA. Recorded for this sample are 220,000 or so distinct CDR3 sequences; approximately 16% of them occurred a single time. The ten top clones hold more than 40% of the sample. The sample comprised blood, either unsorted or a sorted T cell fraction (not recorded which). These receptors originate from a male donor with ankylosing spondylitis.

The DNA of the CDR3 is TGCGCCAGCAGCTTGGACAGAATGCTTGAAGCTTTCTTT. This gives the protein CASSLDRMLEAFF. The chain couples TRBV5-1 to TRBJ1-1; no definite D call. The germline V gene encodes CDR1 SGHRS and CDR2 YFSETQ. The CDR3 contains 13 residues. The V gene lost 0 bases and the J gene lost 7 bases, with 10 bases spanning the gap.

This clonotype was detected only a few times. This rearrangement joins TRBV15 to TRBJ2-3; a possible D gene is TRBD2 (6 bases). The CDR3 loop spans 18 amino acids. Per the germline V gene, CDR1 is LNHNV and CDR2 is YYDKDF (reference sequence). The ends were cut back, 0 bases at V and 1 base at J, with 17 bases in the middle. CDR3 amino acids: CATSRDQAQGGGTDTQYF. CDR3 sequence (DNA): TGTGCCACCAGCAGAGATCAGGCGCAGGGCGGGGGCACAGATACGCAGTATTTT.

This chain joins TRBV27 and TRBJ2-2; 7 nucleotides agree with TRBD1. This CDR3 has 16 residues. The germline CDR1 and CDR2 sequences are MNHEY and SMNVEV (reference sequence). The ends lost 5 bases at V and 6 bases at J; junction bases unmatched: 12. CDR3 residues: CASSHPGTVGPGELFF. CDR3 DNA: TGTGCCAGCAGTCACCCAGGGACAGTGGGACCCGGGGAGCTGTTTTTT.

V usage is TRBV7-9 and J usage is TRBJ2-1, with 12 positions matching TRBD2. In germline, CDR1 is SEHNR, CDR2 FQNEAQ (reference sequence). The trim removed 0 bases at V and 8 bases at J, leaving 5 bases unmatched. This CDR3 comprises 16 residues. Written as DNA, the CDR3 is TGTGCCAGCAGCTTAGCGCTCGGACTAGCGGGGCATGAGCAGTTCTTC. Its protein is CASSLALGLAGHEQFF.

This clonotype has only a few counts. The chain couples TRBV11-2 to TRBJ2-2, with D unresolved. The CDR3 length is 15 residues. Per germline, CDR1 SGHAT and CDR2 FQNNGV. The V end lost 2 bases, the J end lost 7 bases, and 14 bases lay between the germline ends. DNA for the CDR3: TGTGCCAGCAGCTTAACCCCTGGACGGAACGGGGAGCTGTTTTTT. Translated, it gives CASSLTPGRNGELFF. The variable domain in full, completed from reference TRBV11-2 and TRBJ2-2, reads EAGVAQSPRYKIIEKRQSVAFWCNPISGHATLYWYQQILGQGPKLLIQFQNNGVVDDSQLPKDRFSAERLKGVDSTLKIQPAKLEDSAVYLCASSLTPGRNGELFFGEGSRLTVL.

The chain carries TRBV11-2 and TRBJ1-4, with 8 bases aligning to TRBD1. This CDR3 region has 15 residues. CDR1 and CDR2 (germline): SGHAT, FQNNGV. After removal of 4 bases from V and 4 bases from J, the junction contained 5 bases not matched to a gene. CDR3: CASSYWTGSNEKLFF. In nucleotides, the CDR3 is TGTGCCAGCAGCTACTGGACAGGGAGTAATGAAAAACTGTTTTTT.

This clonotype appeared many times. This rearrangement joins TRBV5-6 to TRBJ2-3; D remains unclear. This CDR3 region has 16 residues. Germline assignment: CDR1 SGHDT and CDR2 YYEEEE. The V and J ends lost 4 bases and 0 bases respectively, with 15 bases between them. CDR3 nucleotides: TGTGCCAGCAGCCATACTATAGCTTCAAGCACAGATACGCAGTATTTT. Protein product: CASSHTIASSTDTQYF.

V is TRBV4-1 and J is TRBJ1-1, with 7 bases fitting TRBD1. Germline lookup yields CDR1 MGHRA and CDR2 YSYEKL. There are 14 residues in the CDR3. J lost 6 bases, V lost 0 bases, and 4 bases had no gene match. CDR3 coding DNA: TGCGCCAGCAGCCAAGATACAGGGGCTGCTGAAGCTTTCTTT. Amino acid sequence: CASSQDTGAAEAFF.

This clonotype occurred a few times. The chain has TRBV20-1 and TRBJ2-2, with 11 bases lining up with TRBD2. CDR3 size: 15 residues. Germline assignment: CDR1 DFQATT and CDR2 SNEGSKA (reference sequence). J was trimmed by 4 bases and V by 0 bases; bases with no gene match: 1. In nucleotides, the CDR3 is TGCAGTGCTAGAGAACTAGCGGGAGCCACCGGGGAGCTGTTTTTT. It encodes CSARELAGATGELFF.

This clonotype appeared a few times. The CDR3 loop reads CASSTRQVNTYEQYF. The DNA for the CDR3 is TGTGCCAGCAGTACCCGACAGGTTAACACCTACGAGCAGTACTTC. V usage is TRBV6-4 and J usage is TRBJ2-7; tentatively, D is TRBD1 (6 bases). From germline, CDR1 is MRHNA and CDR2 SNTAGT. The CDR3 spans 15 residues. Trimming pared 5 bases from V and 2 bases from J, leaving 16 bases between.

The chain employs TRBV6-6 and TRBJ1-1, with unresolved D. The CDR3 consists of 11 residues. Trimming left V 9 bases short and J 3 bases short, with 8 bases between. Germline CDR1 MNHNY, CDR2 SVGAGI (reference sequence). CDR3 protein: CASWGYTEAFF. CDR3 bases: TGTGCCAGTTGGGGTTACACTGAAGCTTTCTTT.

The chain joins TRBV4-1 to TRBJ2-3, with 9 nucleotides matching TRBD2. Germline-derived CDR1 and CDR2 are MGHRA and YSYEKL. The CDR3 sequence is 15 residues long. After removal of 3 bases from V and 2 bases from J, the junction contained 3 bases not matched to a gene. The CDR3 region is CASSQTSGLTDTQYF. DNA for the CDR3: TGCGCCAGCAGCCAGACTAGCGGACTCACAGATACGCAGTATTTT.

This clonotype was picked up a small number of times. The genes are TRBV4-3 and TRBJ2-1, with TRBD2 identical over 8 bases. Germline CDR1 reads LGHNA; CDR2 reads YSLEER. This CDR3 comprises 17 residues. After removal of 0 bases from V and 3 bases from J, the junction contained 7 bases not matched to a gene. For the CDR3, the DNA is TGCGCCAGCAGCCAAGACGAAGCGGGAGCGGGCTACAATGAGCAGTTCTTC. It is translated as CASSQDEAGAGYNEQFF.

V and J are TRBV4-3 and TRBJ2-1; TRBD2 matches at 9 bases. This CDR3 has 15 amino acids. Germline CDR1 is LGHNA and CDR2 is YSLEER. V was pared by 7 bases and J by 3 bases, with 7 bases of the junction left unmatched. The CDR3 loop reads CASTSTSGYYNEQFF. For the CDR3, the DNA is TGCGCCAGCACGTCGACTAGCGGCTACTACAATGAGCAGTTCTTC.

This clonotype has only a few counts. The chain is built from TRBV29-1 and TRBJ2-3; D remains ambiguous. The V gene lost 5 bases and the J gene lost 0 bases, with 9 bases spanning the gap. CDR1 SQVTM and CDR2 ANQGSEA come from the germline V gene. The CDR3 totals 13 residues. The CDR3 sequence: CSVRVYSTDTQYF. The CDR3 DNA follows: TGCAGCGTTCGGGTCTACAGCACAGATACGCAGTATTTT.

This clonotype was found a few times. The chain recombines TRBV7-9 with TRBJ2-1; a weak D match, TRBD2 (5 bases). Trimming stripped 4 bases from V and 2 bases from J, with 15 bases between. Looked up from germline, CDR1 is SEHNR and CDR2 is FQNEAQ (reference sequence). This CDR3 has 16 amino acids. The CDR3 spells CASSSPAGTPYNEQFF. In DNA form, the CDR3 reads TGTGCCAGCAGCTCCCCGGCGGGTACTCCCTACAATGAGCAGTTCTTC. Using reference TRBV7-9 and TRBJ2-1 for the parts outside the CDR3, the full variable domain is DTGVSQNPRHKITKRGQNVTFRCDPISEHNRLYWYRQTLGQGPEFLTYFQNEAQLEKSRLLSDRFSAERPKGSFSTLEIQRTEQGDSAMYLCASSSPAGTPYNEQFFGPGTRLTVL.

The rearrangement links TRBV27 to TRBJ2-3; D not certain. The CDR3 runs to 14 residues. The V end was cut by 1 base, the J end by 2 bases, with 7 bases between. Germline loops: CDR1 MNHEY, CDR2 SMNVEV (reference sequence). The CDR3 DNA is TGTGCCAGCAGTTTATTGGCCTCCACAGATACGCAGTATTTT. Translation: CASSLLASTDTQYF.

CDR3 nucleotide sequence: TGTGCCAGCAGTTCAACAGGGGATCCCAGCTACGAGCAGTACTTC. It specifies CASSSTGDPSYEQYF. The chain couples TRBV12-3 or TRBV12-4 to TRBJ2-7, with 7 bases lining up with TRBD1. V lost 4 bases to trimming and J lost 3 bases; unmatched junction nucleotides: 9. The CDR3 covers 15 residues.

The chain uses TRBV27 and TRBJ2-7; no reliable D call. Germline CDR1 reads MNHEY; CDR2 reads SMNVEV (reference sequence). V was shortened by 2 bases and J by 2 bases, with 7 bases between the two germline ends. The CDR3 consists of 13 residues. CDR3: CASSLRQTYEQYF. CDR3 nucleotides: TGTGCCAGCAGTTTAAGGCAAACCTACGAGCAGTACTTC.

This clonotype was counted only a few times. The chain couples TRBV11-2 to TRBJ1-2; D unresolved. The V and J ends lost 1 base and 0 bases respectively, with 9 bases between them. Germline CDR1 SGHAT, CDR2 FQNNGV. The CDR3 covers 15 residues. This chain's CDR3 is CASSLVVGANYGYTF. The CDR3 nucleotides read TGTGCCAGCAGCTTAGTGGTGGGTGCTAACTATGGCTACACCTTC. The variable domain in full, with the rest retrieved from reference TRBV11-2 and TRBJ1-2, is EAGVAQSPRYKIIEKRQSVAFWCNPISGHATLYWYQQILGQGPKLLIQFQNNGVVDDSQLPKDRFSAERLKGVDSTLKIQPAKLEDSAVYLCASSLVVGANYGYTFGSGTRLTVV.

This rearrangement joins TRBV4-1 to TRBJ2-7; no reliable D call. V gave up 4 bases and J gave up 3 bases, with 10 bases separating them. The CDR3 loop spans 13 amino acids. Germline loops: CDR1 MGHRA, CDR2 YSYEKL. The CDR3 sequence is CASSPTPGYEQYF. The CDR3 DNA reads TGCGCCAGCAGCCCGACTCCAGGCTACGAGCAGTACTTC.

The genes are TRBV7-9 and TRBJ2-1, with D perhaps TRBD1 (6 bases). Looked up from germline, CDR1 is SEHNR and CDR2 is FQNEAQ (reference sequence). The CDR3 spans 15 residues. The V end lost 11 bases, the J end lost 0 bases, and 17 bases lay between the germline ends. The CDR3 sequence is CAVDARQASYNEQFF. CDR3 in DNA: TGTGCCGTCGACGCTCGACAGGCCTCCTACAATGAGCAGTTCTTC.

This clonotype was observed a few times. This chain links TRBV25-1 with TRBJ1-2; D not resolved. Germline V gene lookup returns CDR1 MGHDK and CDR2 SYGVNS. CDR3 size: 13 residues. The germline V and J ends were trimmed by 1 base and 7 bases, with 10 bases remaining between them. The CDR3 DNA reads as TGTGCCAGCAGTGAATTTAGATCCGGTGGCTACACCTTC. Translating it yields CASSEFRSGGYTF.

This clonotype was observed a few times. The chain employs TRBV7-3 and TRBJ2-1; 7 bases line up with TRBD2. The CDR3 extends over 14 amino acids. The junction had 11 bases not matched to a gene; V was cut back by 5 bases and J by 10 bases. CDR1 is SGHTA and CDR2 is FQGTGA in the germline V gene. The CDR3 coding sequence is TGTGCCAGCAGCAGAAGCGGGACTGAGAGGGAGCAGTTCTTC. It codes for CASSRSGTEREQFF.

This sequence joins TRBV5-1 and TRBJ2-2; tentative D call: TRBD1 (6 bases). The CDR3 has 13 residues. CDR1 is SGHRS and CDR2 is YFSETQ in the germline V gene. The V end lost 8 bases, the J end lost 5 bases, and 13 bases lay between the germline ends. CDR3 residues: CASHAGDTGELFF. In nucleotides, the CDR3 is TGCGCCAGTCACGCAGGGGATACCGGGGAGCTGTTTTTT.

V is TRBV20-1 and J is TRBJ1-2; D perhaps matches TRBD1 (6 bases). Germline V lookup: CDR1 DFQATT, CDR2 SNEGSKA (reference sequence). CDR3 size: 17 residues. Trimming cost V 0 bases and J 3 bases, with 20 bases left between them. DNA of the CDR3: TGCAGTGCTAGAGACCGGGACATAGGACCTAACTACTATGGCTACACCTTC. This codes for CSARDRDIGPNYYGYTF.

The chain carries TRBV5-6 and TRBJ2-5, with TRBD2 identical over 12 bases. CDR3 length: 16 amino acids. V gave up 5 bases and J gave up 1 base; unmatched junction bases: 6. Germline V gene lookup returns CDR1 SGHDT and CDR2 YYEEEE. The CDR3 spells CASRASGGGTQETQYF. The CDR3 DNA reads as TGTGCCAGCAGAGCTAGCGGGGGGGGAACCCAAGAGACCCAGTACTTC.

This clonotype was counted only a few times. This chain joins TRBV7-9 and TRBJ2-7; no clear D gene. CDR3 length equals 13 residues. The V gene lost 5 bases and the J gene lost 3 bases, with 11 bases spanning the gap. The germline V gene has CDR1 SEHNR and CDR2 FQNEAQ (reference sequence). The CDR3 loop reads CASSRKDGYEQYF. For the CDR3, the DNA is TGTGCCAGCAGCAGAAAGGACGGCTACGAGCAGTACTTC.

The rearrangement joins TRBV7-2 to TRBJ2-7; possible D gene TRBD2, 5 bases. The germline V and J ends were trimmed by 6 bases and 0 bases, with 12 bases remaining between them. The length of the CDR3 is 14 residues. Germline V CDR1 and CDR2: SGHTA, FQGNSA. Here the CDR3 DNA reads TGTGCCAGCAGGGAGTTAGCGAGCTCCTACGAGCAGTACTTC. This gives the protein CASRELASSYEQYF.

This clonotype was counted between two and nine times. The V call is TRBV2, the J call TRBJ2-7; 9 bases align to TRBD2. Germline trimming cut 1 base from V and 2 bases from J; bases unmatched to any gene: 15. Germline values: CDR1 SNHLY, CDR2 FYNNEI. The CDR3 spans 19 residues. CDR3 sequence (DNA): TGTGCCAGCAGTGAAGTCCGGCGATTTCAGACTAGCGGTACCTACGAGCAGTACTTC. Its translation is CASSEVRRFQTSGTYEQYF.